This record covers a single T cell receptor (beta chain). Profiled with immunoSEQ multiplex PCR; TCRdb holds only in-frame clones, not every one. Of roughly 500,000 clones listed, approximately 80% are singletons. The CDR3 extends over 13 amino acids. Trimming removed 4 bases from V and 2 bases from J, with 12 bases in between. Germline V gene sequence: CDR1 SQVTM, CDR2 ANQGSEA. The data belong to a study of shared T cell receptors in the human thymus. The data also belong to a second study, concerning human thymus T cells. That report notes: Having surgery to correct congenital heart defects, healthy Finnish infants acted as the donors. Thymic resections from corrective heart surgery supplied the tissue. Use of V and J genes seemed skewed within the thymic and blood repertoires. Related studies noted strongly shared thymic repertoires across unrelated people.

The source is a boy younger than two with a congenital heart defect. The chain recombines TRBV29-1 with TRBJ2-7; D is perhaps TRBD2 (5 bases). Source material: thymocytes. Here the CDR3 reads CSVVGRGPYEQYF. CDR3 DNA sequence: TGCAGCGTTGTAGGGAGAGGGCCCTACGAGCAGTACTTC.